Listed here are 9 T cell receptor beta chains from one sample, sequenced in a study of shared clonotypes between healthy human individuals. Profiled with immunoSEQ multiplex PCR; TCRdb holds only in-frame clones, not every one. The sample carries over 2 million clones, 85% to 95% recorded once. What was sequenced was naive CD4+ T cells from PBMCs. The sample's subset: CD45RA+ positively selected. These receptors all stem from a man younger than 30 in good health. Some clones in this sample may be carry-over from other donors' samples.

J is TRBJ2-5 and V is TRBV20-1; D not resolved. The germline gives CDR1 DFQATT, CDR2 SNEGSKA (reference sequence). Trimming shortened V by 7 bases and J by 5 bases, and 8 bases separated the two germline ends. CDR3 length: 10 amino acids. The CDR3 reads CSVPVETQYF. Written as DNA, the CDR3 is TGCAGTGTCCCCGTGGAGACCCAGTACTTC.

This clone was detected a few times. The chain employs TRBV18 and TRBJ1-5; TRBD1 matches at 7 bases. Germline CDR1 is KGHSH and CDR2 is LQKENI. The ends lost 6 bases at V and 9 bases at J; junction bases unmatched: 5. The CDR3 covers 12 residues. CDR3 nucleotides: TGTGCCAGCTCGGAAGGGGGCCTGCCCCAGCATTTT. It specifies CASSEGGLPQHF.

The V call is TRBV6-6, the J call TRBJ2-7, with D possibly TRBD1 on 5 matching bases. CDR1 and CDR2 (germline): MNHNY, SVGAGI (reference sequence). The V and J ends lost 7 bases and 6 bases respectively, with 19 bases between them. The CDR3 sequence is 14 residues long. CDR3 amino acids: CASTPRPGQSEQYF. The CDR3 nucleotides are TGTGCCAGCACCCCCCGGCCAGGGCAGTCCGAGCAGTACTTC.

The chain couples TRBV5-1 to TRBJ1-3; possibly TRBD1 for D (5 bases). This CDR3 has 15 amino acids. V shed 0 bases and J shed 2 bases, with 9 bases lying between them. From germline, CDR1 is SGHRS and CDR2 YFSETQ. In DNA form, the CDR3 reads TGCGCCAGCAGCTTGGGGGGGAGGACTGGAAACACCATATATTTT. This gives the protein CASSLGGRTGNTIYF.

The chain combines TRBV28 with TRBJ1-2; D gene ambiguous. The V gene's germline CDR1 is MDHEN and CDR2 SYDVKM. V lost 5 bases and J 3 bases, leaving 7 bases between the germline ends. This CDR3 comprises 12 residues. CDR3 sequence (DNA): TGTGCCAGCAGTAAAAATTACTATGGCTACACCTTC. Translated: CASSKNYYGYTF.

As concerns this clone: At the DNA level, this CDR3 is encoded by other sequences in the same sample as well. The V and J genes are TRBV7-9 and TRBJ1-2; D is undetermined. Germline assignment: CDR1 SEHNR and CDR2 FQNEAQ (reference sequence). The CDR3 contains 13 residues. Trimming removed 5 bases at V and 2 bases at J, with 9 bases between. CDR3 DNA sequence: TGTGCCAGCAGCCCGGGGAGAAACTATGGCTACACCTTC. It encodes CASSPGRNYGYTF.

The rearrangement uses TRBV7-8 and TRBJ2-7; 14 bases match TRBD2. The CDR3 totals 16 residues. CDR1 is SGHVS, CDR2 FQNEAQ, per germline. The J segment lost 6 bases and the V segment lost 1 base, leaving 5 bases of the junction unmatched. The CDR3 coding sequence is TGTGCCAGCAGCTTAGGGGGGACTAGCGGGAGTCGCGAGCAGTACTTC. It codes for CASSLGGTSGSREQYF.

This clone showed up just once. The chain has TRBV10-2 and TRBJ2-5; D is ambiguous. The CDR3 is 14 residues long. Looked up from germline, CDR1 is WSHSY and CDR2 is SAAADI. V was trimmed by 8 bases and J by 3 bases, leaving 16 bases between them. CDR3 sequence: CASAHRTVEETQYF. The CDR3 DNA sequence: TGCGCCAGCGCCCATCGGACCGTGGAAGAGACCCAGTACTTC.

V usage is TRBV9 and J usage is TRBJ2-3; 8 bases are a match to TRBD2. Germline loops: CDR1 SGDLS, CDR2 YYNGEE. After removal of 3 bases from V and 2 bases from J, the junction contained 8 bases not matched to a gene. The CDR3 sequence is 16 residues long. Here the CDR3 reads CASSAFSGGTTDTQYF. CDR3 DNA: TGTGCCAGCAGCGCGTTCTCGGGGGGGACCACAGATACGCAGTATTTT.